This TCR beta chain was identified during a study of cytotoxic CD8 clonotypes in ibrutinib-treated CLL. Sequencing used immunoSEQ multiplex PCR; TCRdb keeps in-frame clones, though not all of them. The data contain 130,000 or so clones, 70% to 90% of them singletons. The CDR3 has 15 residues. The germline gives CDR1 MNHEY, CDR2 SMNVEV (reference sequence). J was trimmed by 3 bases and V by 6 bases; bases with no gene match: 8. The origin of this receptor is a human donor with chronic lymphocytic leukemia. The source was PBMCs, collected after 24 months of ibrutinib treatment. V gene TRBV27 combines with J gene TRBJ1-2; TRBD1 aligns across 9 bases. The chain's CDR3 is CASSGPGQGDYGYTF. CDR3 sequence (DNA): TGTGCCAGCAGCGGGCCGGGACAGGGTGACTATGGCTACACCTTC.